The 10 T cell receptor beta chains below all came from one sample that was sequenced in a study. TCRdb reanalysed the 5' RACE reads using MiXCR and keeps one entry per CDR3 protein. The sample contains tens of thousands of distinct CDR3 sequences, about 28% of which appear only once. Sequenced sample: naive CD4+ T cells sorted from blood. The subset is: naive CD4+ T cells, CD4+CD45RA+CD25-. These receptors came from a female donor with breast cancer.

The rearrangement links TRBV29-1 to TRBJ2-1; 9 nucleotides align to TRBD2. CDR1 SQVTM and CDR2 ANQGSEA come from the germline V gene. The CDR3 loop spans 14 amino acids. The CDR3 here is CSYLGELAGNEQFF. DNA for the CDR3: TGCAGTTATTTGGGTGAGCTAGCGGGGAATGAGCAGTTCTTC.

This clonotype is deemed medium-sized. V usage is TRBV3-1 and J usage is TRBJ1-1; D remains unclear. CDR1 is LGHDT, CDR2 YNNKEL, per germline (reference sequence). Trimming stripped 4 bases from V and 6 bases from J, with 12 bases between. The CDR3 loop spans 13 amino acids. CDR3 amino acids: CASSLRGDAEAFF. CDR3 in DNA: TGTGCCAGCAGCCTCCGCGGAGACGCTGAAGCTTTCTTT.

The chain has TRBV12-3 or TRBV12-4 and TRBJ1-2, with TRBD1 identical over 7 bases. CDR3 length: 16 residues. The junction had 6 bases not matched to a gene; V was cut back by 2 bases and J by 0 bases. The CDR3 coding sequence is TGTGCCAGCAGTTTAAAAATGGGGACAGCTAACTATGGCTACACCTTC. This codes for CASSLKMGTANYGYTF.

This clonotype has ten or more counts. V gene TRBV28 combines with J gene TRBJ1-5, with D possibly TRBD1 on 6 matching bases. CDR1 is MDHEN and CDR2 is SYDVKM in the germline V gene. V shed 5 bases and J shed 3 bases, with 14 bases lying between them. CDR3 length: 15 residues. Here the CDR3 reads CASSPPDRSNQPQHF. For the CDR3, the DNA is TGTGCCAGCAGTCCCCCAGACAGGTCCAATCAGCCCCAGCATTTT.

This clonotype was seen a few times. V is TRBV18 and J is TRBJ2-1; D is unresolved. Between the trimmed V and J ends, which lost 4 bases and 5 bases, there was a span of 9 bases. Looked up from germline, CDR1 is KGHSH and CDR2 is LQKENI. The CDR3 is made up of 13 amino acids. DNA for the CDR3: TGTGCCAGCTCACGAAGCCGGGACAATGAGCAGTTCTTC. This encodes CASSRSRDNEQFF.

The chain carries TRBV27 and TRBJ2-1; 7 positions agree with TRBD2. The junction had 3 bases not matched to a gene; V was cut back by 6 bases and J by 4 bases. CDR3 length: 13 amino acids. Germline CDR1 is MNHEY and CDR2 is SMNVEV (reference sequence). The CDR3 sequence: CASRASGYNEQFF. For the CDR3, the DNA is TGTGCCAGCAGGGCTAGCGGATACAATGAGCAGTTCTTC.

This chain joins TRBV7-2 and TRBJ1-5, with no clear D. The V end was cut by 3 bases, the J end by 6 bases, with 12 bases between. In germline, CDR1 is SGHTA, CDR2 FQGNSA. The length of the CDR3 is 14 residues. The CDR3 nucleotides are TGTGCCAGCAGCTTCTCGACTGGTGGTCAGCCCCAGCATTTT. Translating gives CASSFSTGGQPQHF.

A few counts support this clonotype. The genes are TRBV1 and TRBJ2-3; no DNA check was done on the table's D call, TRBD2. TRBV1 is termed a pseudogene. CDR3 length equals 14 residues. CDR3 sequence (DNA): TGCACCAGCAGCCGGGGACTAGGTAGGGATACGCAGTATTTT. It translates to CTSSRGLGRDTQYF.

This sequence joins TRBV28 and TRBJ2-1, with 12 bases fitting TRBD2. With V trimmed by 6 bases and J by 0 bases, 9 bases remained unmatched. The V gene's germline CDR1 is MDHEN and CDR2 SYDVKM. This CDR3 comprises 18 residues. The CDR3 coding sequence is TGTGCCAGCAGACCCCGGAAGACTAGCGGGAGCTCCTACAATGAGCAGTTCTTC. As protein: CASRPRKTSGSSYNEQFF.

This clonotype was counted only a few times. The rearrangement joins TRBV3-1 to TRBJ2-1, with D maybe TRBD2 (6 bases). The CDR3 length is 16 residues. Per the germline V gene, CDR1 is LGHDT and CDR2 is YNNKEL (reference sequence). V was cut by 1 base and J by 4 bases, with 14 bases left in between. In DNA, the CDR3 is TGTGCCAGCAGCCAAGTGTCCAGCGGACTATACAATGAGCAGTTCTTC. Protein product: CASSQVSSGLYNEQFF.